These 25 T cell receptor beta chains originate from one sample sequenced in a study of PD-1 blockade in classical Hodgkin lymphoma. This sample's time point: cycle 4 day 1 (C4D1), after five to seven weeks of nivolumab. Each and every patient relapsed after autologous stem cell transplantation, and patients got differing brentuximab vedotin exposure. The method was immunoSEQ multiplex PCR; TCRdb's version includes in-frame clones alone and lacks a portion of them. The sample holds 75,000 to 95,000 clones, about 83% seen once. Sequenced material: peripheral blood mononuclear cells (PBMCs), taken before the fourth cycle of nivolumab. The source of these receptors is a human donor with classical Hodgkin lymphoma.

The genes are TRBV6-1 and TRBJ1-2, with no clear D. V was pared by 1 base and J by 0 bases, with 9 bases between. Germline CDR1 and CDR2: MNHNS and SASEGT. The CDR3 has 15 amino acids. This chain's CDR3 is CASSEGAATNYGYTF. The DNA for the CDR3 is TGTGCCAGCAGTGAAGGGGCAGCGACTAACTATGGCTACACCTTC.

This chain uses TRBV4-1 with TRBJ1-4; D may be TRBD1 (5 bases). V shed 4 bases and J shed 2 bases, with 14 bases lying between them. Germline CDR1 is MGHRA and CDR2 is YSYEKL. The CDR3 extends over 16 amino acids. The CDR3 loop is CASSRQLTQTNEKLFF. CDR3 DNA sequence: TGCGCCAGCAGCCGACAGCTGACACAGACTAATGAAAAACTGTTTTTT.

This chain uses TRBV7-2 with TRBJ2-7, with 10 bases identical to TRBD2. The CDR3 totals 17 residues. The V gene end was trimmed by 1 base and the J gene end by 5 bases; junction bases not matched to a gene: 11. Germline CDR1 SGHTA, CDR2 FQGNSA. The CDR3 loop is CASSLDSSSGRADEQYF. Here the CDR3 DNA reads TGTGCCAGCAGCTTAGATTCCTCGAGCGGGAGGGCGGACGAGCAGTACTTC. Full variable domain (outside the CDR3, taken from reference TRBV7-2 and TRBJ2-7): GAGVSQSPSNKVTEKGKDVELRCDPISGHTALYWYRQSLGQGLEFLIYFQGNSAPDKSGLPSDRFSAERTGGSVSTLTIQRTQQEDSAVYLCASSLDSSSGRADEQYFGPGTRLTVT.

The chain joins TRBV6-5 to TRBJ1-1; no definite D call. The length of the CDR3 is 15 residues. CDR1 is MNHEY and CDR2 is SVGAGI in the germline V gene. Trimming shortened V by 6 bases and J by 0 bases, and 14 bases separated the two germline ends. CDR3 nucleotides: TGTGCCAGCAGCCGCCCGGACGGGGTGAACACTGAAGCTTTCTTT. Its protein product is CASSRPDGVNTEAFF.

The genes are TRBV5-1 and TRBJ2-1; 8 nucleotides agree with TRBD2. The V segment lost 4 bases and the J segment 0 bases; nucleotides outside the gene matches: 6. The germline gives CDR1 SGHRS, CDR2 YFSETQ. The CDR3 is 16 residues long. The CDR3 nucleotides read TGCGCCAGCAGCCAAACTAGCGGAAGCTCCTACAATGAGCAGTTCTTC. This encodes CASSQTSGSSYNEQFF. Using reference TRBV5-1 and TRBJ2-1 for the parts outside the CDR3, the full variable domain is KAGVTQTPRYLIKTRGQQVTLSCSPISGHRSVSWYQQTPGQGLQFLFEYFSETQRNKGNFPGRFSGRQFSNSRSEMNVSTLELGDSALYLCASSQTSGSSYNEQFFGPGTRLTVL.

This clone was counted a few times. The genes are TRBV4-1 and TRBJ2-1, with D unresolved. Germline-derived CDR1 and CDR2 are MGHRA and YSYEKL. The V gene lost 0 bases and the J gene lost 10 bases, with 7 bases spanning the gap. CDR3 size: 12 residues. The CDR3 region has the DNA TGCGCCAGCAGCCAAGATTTGAGGGAGCAGTTCTTC. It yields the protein CASSQDLREQFF.

The CDR3 DNA reads TGCGCCAGCAGCTGGGCCTCCTCCTACGAGCAGTACTTC. Encoded protein: CASSWASSYEQYF. The V call is TRBV5-1, the J call TRBJ2-7; D remains unclear. This CDR3 contains 13 residues. Trimming removed 3 bases from V and 0 bases from J, with 7 bases in between. The germline V gene encodes CDR1 SGHRS and CDR2 YFSETQ.

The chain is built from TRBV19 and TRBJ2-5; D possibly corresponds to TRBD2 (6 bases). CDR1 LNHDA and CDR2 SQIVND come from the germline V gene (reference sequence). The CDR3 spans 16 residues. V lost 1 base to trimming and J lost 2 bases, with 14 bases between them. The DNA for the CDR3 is TGTGCCAGTAGTATAGCCCACGGTGCGGGGCAAGAGACCCAGTACTTC. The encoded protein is CASSIAHGAGQETQYF.

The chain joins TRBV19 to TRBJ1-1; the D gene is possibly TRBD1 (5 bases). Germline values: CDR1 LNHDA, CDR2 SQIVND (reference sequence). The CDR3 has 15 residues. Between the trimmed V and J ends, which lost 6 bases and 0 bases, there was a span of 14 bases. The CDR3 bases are TGTGCCAGTAGCATTCTCGGGGGAATGAACACTGAAGCTTTCTTT. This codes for CASSILGGMNTEAFF.

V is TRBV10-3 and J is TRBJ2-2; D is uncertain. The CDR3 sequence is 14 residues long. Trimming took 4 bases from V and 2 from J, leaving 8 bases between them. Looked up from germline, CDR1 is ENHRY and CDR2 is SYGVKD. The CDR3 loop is CAISVIDNTGELFF. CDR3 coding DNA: TGTGCCATCAGTGTGATAGATAACACCGGGGAGCTGTTTTTT.

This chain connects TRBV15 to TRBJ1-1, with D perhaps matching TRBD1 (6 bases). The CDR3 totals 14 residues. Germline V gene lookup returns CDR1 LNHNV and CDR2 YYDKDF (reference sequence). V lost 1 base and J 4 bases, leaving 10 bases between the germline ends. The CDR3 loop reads CATSRGGAGTEAFF. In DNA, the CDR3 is TGTGCCACCAGCAGAGGGGGGGCGGGCACTGAAGCTTTCTTT.

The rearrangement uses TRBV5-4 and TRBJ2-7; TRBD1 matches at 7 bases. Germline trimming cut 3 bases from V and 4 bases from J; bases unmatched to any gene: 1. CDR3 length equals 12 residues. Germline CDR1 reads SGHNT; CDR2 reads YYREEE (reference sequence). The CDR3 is CASSSDRYEQYF. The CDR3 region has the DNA TGTGCCAGCAGCTCGGACAGGTACGAGCAGTACTTC. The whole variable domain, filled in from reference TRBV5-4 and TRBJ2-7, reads ETGVTQSPTHLIKTRGQQVTLRCSSQSGHNTVSWYQQALGQGPQFIFQYYREEENGRGNFPPRFSGLQFPNYSSELNVNALELDDSALYLCASSSDRYEQYFGPGTRLTVT.

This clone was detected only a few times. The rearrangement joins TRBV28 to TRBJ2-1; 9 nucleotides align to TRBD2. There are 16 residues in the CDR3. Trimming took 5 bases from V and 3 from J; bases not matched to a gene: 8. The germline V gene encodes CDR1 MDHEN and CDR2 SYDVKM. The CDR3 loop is CASSPLAGIGYNEQFF. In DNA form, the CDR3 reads TGTGCCAGCAGTCCGCTAGCGGGAATAGGCTACAATGAGCAGTTCTTC. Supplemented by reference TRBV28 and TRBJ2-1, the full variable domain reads DVKVTQSSRYLVKRTGEKVFLECVQDMDHENMFWYRQDPGLGLRLIYFSYDVKMKEKGDIPEGYSVSREKKERFSLILESASTNQTSMYLCASSPLAGIGYNEQFFGPGTRLTVL.

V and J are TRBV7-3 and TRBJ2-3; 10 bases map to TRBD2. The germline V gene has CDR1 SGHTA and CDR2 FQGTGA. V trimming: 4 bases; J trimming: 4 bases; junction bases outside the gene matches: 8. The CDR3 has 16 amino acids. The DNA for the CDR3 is TGTGCCAGCAGCTCAACAGCGGGAGGGAGCGCAGATACGCAGTATTTT. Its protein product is CASSSTAGGSADTQYF.

The CDR3 loop reads CASSPYGLAPETQYF. CDR3 nucleotides: TGTGCCAGCAGCCCTTACGGGCTAGCTCCAGAGACCCAGTACTTC. The chain has TRBV5-4 and TRBJ2-5; a weak D match, TRBD2 (5 bases). Looked up from germline, CDR1 is SGHNT and CDR2 is YYREEE (reference sequence). Trimming took 4 bases from V and 4 from J, leaving 17 bases between them. The CDR3 runs 15 residues.

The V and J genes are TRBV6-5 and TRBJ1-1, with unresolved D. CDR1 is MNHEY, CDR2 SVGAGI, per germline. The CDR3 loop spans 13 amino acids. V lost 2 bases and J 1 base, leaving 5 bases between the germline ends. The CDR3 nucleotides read TGTGCCAGCAGTTACCAAAGGAACACTGAAGCTTTCTTT. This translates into CASSYQRNTEAFF.

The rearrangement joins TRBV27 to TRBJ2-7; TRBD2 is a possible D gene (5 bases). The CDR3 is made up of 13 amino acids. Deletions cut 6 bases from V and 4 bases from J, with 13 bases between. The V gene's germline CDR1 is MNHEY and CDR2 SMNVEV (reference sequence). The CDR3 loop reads CASRRVGVYEQYF. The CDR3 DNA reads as TGTGCCAGCAGACGAGTCGGGGTTTACGAGCAGTACTTC.

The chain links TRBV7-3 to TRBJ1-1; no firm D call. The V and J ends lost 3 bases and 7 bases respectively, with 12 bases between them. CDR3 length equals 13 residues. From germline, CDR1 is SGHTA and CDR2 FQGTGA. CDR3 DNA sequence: TGTGCCAGCAGCTTTTCAGAGGCAGGTGAAGCTTTCTTT. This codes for CASSFSEAGEAFF.

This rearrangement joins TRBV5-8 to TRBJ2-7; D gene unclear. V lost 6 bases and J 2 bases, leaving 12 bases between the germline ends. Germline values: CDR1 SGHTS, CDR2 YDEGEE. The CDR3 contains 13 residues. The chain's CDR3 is CASTLRTAYEQYF. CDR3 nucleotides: TGTGCCAGCACCCTGCGTACGGCCTACGAGCAGTACTTC.

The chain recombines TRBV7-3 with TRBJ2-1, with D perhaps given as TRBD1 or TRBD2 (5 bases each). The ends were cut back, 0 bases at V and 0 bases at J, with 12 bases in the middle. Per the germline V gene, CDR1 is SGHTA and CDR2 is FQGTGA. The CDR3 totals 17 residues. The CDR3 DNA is TGTGCCAGCAGCTTAACGTCGGGGCGGAACTCCTACAATGAGCAGTTCTTC. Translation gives CASSLTSGRNSYNEQFF.

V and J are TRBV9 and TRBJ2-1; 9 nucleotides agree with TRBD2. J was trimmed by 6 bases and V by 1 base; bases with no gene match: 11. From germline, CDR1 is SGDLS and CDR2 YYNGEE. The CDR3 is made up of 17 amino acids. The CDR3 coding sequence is TGTGCCAGCAGCGTAACGGGAGGGGGACTAGCTGCCAATGAGCAGTTCTTC. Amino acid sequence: CASSVTGGGLAANEQFF.

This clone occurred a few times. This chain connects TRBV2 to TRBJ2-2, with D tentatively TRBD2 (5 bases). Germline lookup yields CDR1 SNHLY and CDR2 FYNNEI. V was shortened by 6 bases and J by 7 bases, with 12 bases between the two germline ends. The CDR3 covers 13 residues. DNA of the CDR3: TGTGCCAGCAGGGGCCGGGGTGGCGGGGAGCTGTTTTTT. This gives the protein CASRGRGGGELFF.

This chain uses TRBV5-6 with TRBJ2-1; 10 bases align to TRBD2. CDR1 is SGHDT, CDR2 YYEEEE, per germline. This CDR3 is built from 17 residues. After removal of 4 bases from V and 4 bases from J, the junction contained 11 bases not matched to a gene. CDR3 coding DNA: TGTGCCAGCAGCCCTCAATCGGGACTAGCGCTGTACAATGAGCAGTTCTTC. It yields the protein CASSPQSGLALYNEQFF.

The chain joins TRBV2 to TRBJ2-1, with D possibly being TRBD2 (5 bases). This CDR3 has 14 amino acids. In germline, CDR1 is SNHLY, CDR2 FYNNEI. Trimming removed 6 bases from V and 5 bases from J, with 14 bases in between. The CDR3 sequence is CASRRLATHNEQFF. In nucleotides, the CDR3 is TGTGCCAGCAGGCGTCTAGCTACACACAATGAGCAGTTCTTC.

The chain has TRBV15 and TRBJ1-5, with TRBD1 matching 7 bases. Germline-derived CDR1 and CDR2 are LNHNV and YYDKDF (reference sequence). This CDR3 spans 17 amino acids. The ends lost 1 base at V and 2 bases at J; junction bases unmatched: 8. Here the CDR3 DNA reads TGTGCCACCAGCAGAGTTCCCGCAGGGGGTGGCAATCAGCCCCAGCATTTT. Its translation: CATSRVPAGGGNQPQHF.